The 27 T cell receptor beta chains presented below share a single source sample, sequenced in a study of human T cells and chemical hapten exposure. As for time point: patch test 2, 6 weeks after DPC sensitization. The treatment was: therapeutic diphenylcyclopropenone sensitization with weekly scalp DPC. Using its own MiXCR run on the RACE reads, TCRdb lists one record per CDR3 protein. The table has about 140,000 distinct CDR3 sequences, about 10% seen once. The sequencing here drew on whole blood, taken in connection with sensitization to the hapten diphenylcyclopropenone (DPC). The source of these receptors is a woman in her 50s with alopecia areata. Some clones in this sample may be carry-over from other donors' samples.

The genes are TRBV10-2 and TRBJ1-2; tentative D call: TRBD1 (5 bases). Trimming took off 2 bases at V and 13 bases at J, with 20 bases between the two ends. The CDR3 extends over 14 amino acids. Germline V lookup: CDR1 WSHSY, CDR2 SAAADI. CDR3 DNA sequence: TGCGCCAGCAGTGAGGTCGGGATCTTATTGAGGGGCACCTTC. Translated: CASSEVGILLRGTF.

The sample holds one count of this clonotype. The rearrangement links TRBV7-2 to TRBJ2-3; TRBD2 matches at 7 bases. V was pared by 7 bases and J by 0 bases, with 4 bases of the junction left unmatched. The CDR3 spans 14 residues. The germline CDR1 and CDR2 sequences are SGHTA and FQGNSA. The CDR3 region has the DNA TGTGCCAGCAAAGCGGGGCCTAGCACAGATACGCAGTATTTT. Encoded protein: CASKAGPSTDTQYF.

The chain recombines TRBV12-3 or TRBV12-4 with TRBJ2-2; 8 bases are shared with TRBD1. The CDR3 contains 13 residues. Losses at the gene ends were 6 bases for V and 5 bases for J; bases not matched to a gene: 2. This CDR3 is CASRNRGTGELFF. Written as DNA, the CDR3 is TGTGCCAGCAGGAACAGGGGGACCGGGGAGCTGTTTTTT.

The V call is TRBV6-1, the J call TRBJ1-1; 7 nucleotides agree with TRBD1. This CDR3 is 13 amino acids long. The J segment lost 0 bases and the V segment lost 7 bases, leaving 2 bases of the junction unmatched. CDR1 and CDR2 from the germline V gene are MNHNS and SASEGT. CDR3 in amino acids: CASTGQVNTEAFF. DNA of the CDR3: TGTGCCAGCACCGGACAGGTGAACACTGAAGCTTTCTTT.

This clonotype has only a few counts. V gene TRBV18 combines with J gene TRBJ2-7, with 10 bases lining up with TRBD1. Germline V gene lookup returns CDR1 KGHSH and CDR2 LQKENI. V lost 3 bases and J lost 5; bases outside the gene matches: 4. This CDR3 contains 14 residues. The CDR3: CASSPDRGRNEQYF. CDR3 DNA: TGTGCCAGCTCACCGGACAGGGGGAGGAACGAGCAGTACTTC. Filled out from reference TRBV18 and TRBJ2-7, the complete variable domain reads NAGVMQNPRHLVRRRGQEARLRCSPMKGHSHVYWYRQLPEEGLKFMVYLQKENIIDESGMPKERFSAEFPKEGPSILRIQQVVRGDSAAYFCASSPDRGRNEQYFGPGTRLTVT.

The rearrangement joins TRBV7-2 to TRBJ1-2; weak D call: TRBD1 (5 bases). Germline-derived CDR1 and CDR2 are SGHTA and FQGNSA. V was cut by 5 bases and J by 0 bases, with 13 bases left in between. The CDR3 runs 15 residues. CDR3 region: CASSPDQGSNYGYTF. In DNA form, the CDR3 reads TGTGCCAGCAGCCCCGACCAGGGCTCTAACTATGGCTACACCTTC.

This clonotype was observed a handful of times. The V and J genes are TRBV7-2 and TRBJ2-5; D is possibly TRBD1 (6 bases). Germline CDR1 is SGHTA and CDR2 is FQGNSA. The CDR3 runs 15 residues. V was trimmed by 0 bases and J by 5 bases, leaving 13 bases between them. As DNA, the CDR3 is TGTGCCAGCAGCTTAGCGTCGACAGGCAAGGAGACCCAGTACTTC. Encoded protein: CASSLASTGKETQYF.

J is TRBJ1-6 and V is TRBV3-1; 8 bases are shared with TRBD1. V was clipped by 1 base and J by 8 bases; unmatched bases: 4. The CDR3 sequence is 15 residues long. Germline CDR1 LGHDT, CDR2 YNNKEL (reference sequence). The CDR3 region is CASSQGDRGDSPLHF. CDR3 in DNA: TGTGCCAGCAGCCAAGGAGACAGGGGTGATTCACCCCTCCACTTT. Looking up the rest from reference TRBV3-1 and TRBJ1-6 gives the full variable domain: DTAVSQTPKYLVTQMGNDKSIKCEQNLGHDTMYWYKQDSKKFLKIMFSYNNKELIINETVPNRFSPKSPDKAHLNLHINSLELGDSAVYFCASSQGDRGDSPLHFGNGTRLTVT.

This sequence joins TRBV15 and TRBJ2-6; 10 bases are a match to TRBD2. Germline V gene sequence: CDR1 LNHNV, CDR2 YYDKDF (reference sequence). The CDR3 contains 19 residues. With V trimmed by 1 base and J by 0 bases, 6 bases remained unmatched. This CDR3 is CATSRVHLAGGSGANVLTF. The CDR3 region has the DNA TGTGCCACCAGCAGAGTCCATTTAGCGGGGGGCTCTGGGGCCAACGTCCTGACTTTC.

The chain carries TRBV30 and TRBJ2-3, with D hard to call. Germline-derived CDR1 and CDR2 are GTSNPN and SVGIG (reference sequence). The CDR3 has 13 amino acids. With 4 bases removed from V and 11 bases from J, the gap between germline ends came to 19 bases. The CDR3 DNA is TGTGCCTGGACCCCCTCGGGTGGGCCCATGCAGTATTTT. It is translated as CAWTPSGGPMQYF.

The chain couples TRBV7-9 to TRBJ1-5; no reliable D call. This CDR3 region has 13 residues. CDR1 SEHNR and CDR2 FQNEAQ come from the germline V gene (reference sequence). V was shortened by 5 bases and J by 4 bases, with 9 bases between the two germline ends. CDR3 sequence: CASSPIGNQPQHF. The DNA of the CDR3 is TGTGCCAGCAGCCCCATAGGGAATCAGCCCCAGCATTTT.

J is TRBJ2-1 and V is TRBV4-2; D is unclear. Germline V gene lookup returns CDR1 LGHNA and CDR2 YNFKEQ. The CDR3 covers 13 residues. V was cut by 5 bases and J by 5 bases, with 10 bases left in between. The CDR3 bases are TGTGCCAGCAGCTCTACTTCGGACAATGAGCAGTTCTTC. Translating gives CASSSTSDNEQFF.

This chain links TRBV20-1 with TRBJ2-4; the D gene could be TRBD1 or TRBD2 (5 bases each). V was clipped by 6 bases and J by 2 bases, with 20 bases between them. Germline-derived CDR1 and CDR2 are DFQATT and SNEGSKA (reference sequence). CDR3 size: 16 residues. The CDR3 DNA reads as TGCAGTGCGACTCCCGAGGGGAGATTCCCCAAAAACATTCAGTACTTC. Amino acids: CSATPEGRFPKNIQYF.

This clonotype came up a few times. Germline and junction disagree at one end, which may indicate a read error. The chain links TRBV7-7 to TRBJ2-1, with 8 bases identical to TRBD1. This CDR3 comprises 14 residues. Germline V gene lookup returns CDR1 SSHAT and CDR2 FNYEAQ (reference sequence). This CDR3 reads CASSPGQGSVEQFF. As DNA, the CDR3 is TGTGCTAGCAGCCCCGGACAGGGAAGTGTAGAGCAGTTCTTC.

The chain combines TRBV21-1 with TRBJ2-3; the table's D call, TRBD2, was not checked against the DNA. TRBV21-1 is recorded as a pseudogene. There are 14 residues in the CDR3. CDR3 sequence reads: CALLRRAEADTQYF. The CDR3 DNA reads TGTGCCCTCCTCAGGCGGGCTGAGGCAGATACGCAGTATTTT.

This clonotype occurred many times. The chain links TRBV28 to TRBJ1-1; D uncertain. This CDR3 contains 14 residues. CDR1 MDHEN and CDR2 SYDVKM come from the germline V gene. V dropped 3 bases and J dropped 4 bases, with 12 bases sitting between them. The CDR3 reads CASSFHGKGTEAFF. DNA of the CDR3: TGTGCCAGCAGTTTCCACGGCAAGGGCACTGAAGCTTTCTTT.

The chain joins TRBV5-1 to TRBJ2-3; TRBD1 aligns across 8 bases. Germline V gene sequence: CDR1 SGHRS, CDR2 YFSETQ. Trimming cost V 1 base and J 5 bases; bases outside gene matches: 6. This CDR3 is built from 15 residues. CDR3 sequence (DNA): TGCGCCAGCAGCTTGCCCCTGGACAGGGAAGATACGCAGTATTTT. It is translated as CASSLPLDREDTQYF.

This clonotype was counted a single time. The chain is built from TRBV29-1 and TRBJ1-5; D is unresolved. Per germline, CDR1 SQVTM and CDR2 ANQGSEA. V was pared by 4 bases and J by 7 bases, with 8 bases between. The CDR3 is made up of 11 amino acids. The CDR3 spells CSVGSGQPQHF. DNA for the CDR3: TGCAGCGTTGGATCTGGGCAGCCCCAGCATTTT. Complete variable domain (other parts from reference TRBV29-1 and TRBJ1-5): SAVISQKPSRDICQRGTSLTIQCQVDSQVTMMFWYRQQPGQSLTLIATANQGSEATYESGFVIDKFPISRPNLTFSTLTVSNMSPEDSSIYLCSVGSGQPQHFGDGTRLSIL.

This clonotype was detected a few times. This chain connects TRBV3-1 to TRBJ1-2, with 9 bases fitting TRBD1. The CDR3 loop spans 16 amino acids. The germline gives CDR1 LGHDT, CDR2 YNNKEL (reference sequence). Trimming at V came to 1 base and at J to 2 bases, leaving 5 bases not matched to a gene. CDR3 sequence: CASSQGTGVRNYGYTF. The CDR3 nucleotides read TGTGCCAGCAGCCAAGGGACAGGGGTTAGAAACTATGGCTACACCTTC.

This clonotype appeared a few times. CDR3 in amino acids: CSVGLAGRQYF. The CDR3 DNA follows: TGCAGCGTGGGACTAGCGGGGCGGCAGTACTTC. The chain recombines TRBV29-1 with TRBJ2-7; 13 positions agree with TRBD2. The CDR3 spans 11 residues. The trim removed 6 bases at V and 9 bases at J, leaving 2 bases unmatched. Germline V gives CDR1 SQVTM, CDR2 ANQGSEA.

The J gene is TRBJ2-5, the V gene TRBV3-1; tentatively, D is TRBD2 (6 bases). Germline V gives CDR1 LGHDT, CDR2 YNNKEL (reference sequence). This CDR3 region has 13 residues. The V and J ends lost 4 bases and 2 bases respectively, with 8 bases between them. The CDR3 bases are TGTGCCAGCAGCCCGGGAGCACAAGAGACCCAGTACTTC. Translating it yields CASSPGAQETQYF.

This chain uses TRBV29-1 with TRBJ2-6; tentatively, D is TRBD1 or TRBD2 (5 bases each). The CDR3 extends over 13 amino acids. The germline CDR1 and CDR2 sequences are SQVTM and ANQGSEA. Trimming took off 4 bases at V and 4 bases at J, with 8 bases between the two ends. The CDR3 DNA sequence: TGCAGCGTTGTAGGGGACGGGGCCAACGTCCTGACTTTC. Residues: CSVVGDGANVLTF.

The chain uses TRBV10-3 and TRBJ2-7; D remains ambiguous. Germline V CDR1 and CDR2: ENHRY, SYGVKD. V gave up 6 bases and J gave up 2 bases, with 11 bases separating them. CDR3 length: 13 amino acids. CDR3 bases: TGTGCCATCAGCGCCGGCGGAGCCTACGAGCAGTACTTC. Amino acid sequence: CAISAGGAYEQYF.

This clonotype was seen only a few times. The V gene is TRBV14, the J gene TRBJ1-5; D not resolved. The CDR3 sequence is 13 residues long. V gave up 3 bases and J gave up 6 bases, with 9 bases separating them. From germline, CDR1 is SGHDN and CDR2 FVKESK. The CDR3, as DNA: TGTGCCAGCAGCCATGGAGGCCGTCAGCCCCAGCATTTT. Its protein is CASSHGGRQPQHF.

The rearrangement links TRBV3-2 to TRBJ2-3. TRBV3-2 is a pseudogene locus. CDR3 length equals 14 residues. In nucleotides, the CDR3 is TGTGCCAGCAGCCAAGATCTGGACACAGATACGCAGTATTTT. Its translation: CASSQDLDTDTQYF.

This clonotype came up a few times. This chain joins TRBV9 and TRBJ1-2; no clear D gene. The CDR3 runs to 14 residues. With 0 bases removed from V and 1 base from J, the gap between germline ends came to 7 bases. CDR1 and CDR2 (germline): SGDLS, YYNGEE. The CDR3 DNA reads as TGTGCCAGCAGCGTAGGACGCTTTAACTATGGCTACACCTTC. Amino acids: CASSVGRFNYGYTF.

V usage is TRBV19 and J usage is TRBJ2-1; 13 bases fit TRBD2. This CDR3 comprises 15 residues. CDR1 is LNHDA and CDR2 is SQIVND in the germline V gene (reference sequence). The V and J ends lost 3 bases and 9 bases, in that order; junction bases with no gene match: 5. The CDR3: CASSMWTSGRLEQFF. The CDR3 region has the DNA TGTGCCAGTAGTATGTGGACTAGCGGGAGACTTGAGCAGTTCTTC.